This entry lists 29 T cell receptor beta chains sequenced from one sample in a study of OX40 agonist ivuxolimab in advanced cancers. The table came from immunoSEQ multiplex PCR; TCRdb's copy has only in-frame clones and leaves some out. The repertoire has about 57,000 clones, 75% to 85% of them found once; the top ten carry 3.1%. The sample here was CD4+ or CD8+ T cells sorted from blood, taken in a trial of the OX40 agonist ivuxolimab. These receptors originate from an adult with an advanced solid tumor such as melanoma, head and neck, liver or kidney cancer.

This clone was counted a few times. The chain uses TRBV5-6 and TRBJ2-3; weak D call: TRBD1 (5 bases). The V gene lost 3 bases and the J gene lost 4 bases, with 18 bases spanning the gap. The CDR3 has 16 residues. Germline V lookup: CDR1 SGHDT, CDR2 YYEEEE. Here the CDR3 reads CASSSTGRGFPDTQYF. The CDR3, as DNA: TGTGCCAGCAGCTCAACAGGTAGGGGCTTTCCAGATACGCAGTATTTT.

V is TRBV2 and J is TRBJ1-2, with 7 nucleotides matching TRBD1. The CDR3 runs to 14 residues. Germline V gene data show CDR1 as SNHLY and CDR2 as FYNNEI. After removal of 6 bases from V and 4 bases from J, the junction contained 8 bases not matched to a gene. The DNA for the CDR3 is TGTGCCAGCAGCTTCCGGGACAGCTCCTATGGCTACACCTTC. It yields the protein CASSFRDSSYGYTF.

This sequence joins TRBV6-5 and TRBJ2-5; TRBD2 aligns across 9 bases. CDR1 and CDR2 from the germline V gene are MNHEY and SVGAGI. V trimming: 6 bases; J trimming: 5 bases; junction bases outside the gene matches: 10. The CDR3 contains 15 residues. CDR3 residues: CASRRAGGAGETQYF. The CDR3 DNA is TGTGCCAGCAGGCGAGCGGGAGGAGCGGGTGAGACCCAGTACTTC.

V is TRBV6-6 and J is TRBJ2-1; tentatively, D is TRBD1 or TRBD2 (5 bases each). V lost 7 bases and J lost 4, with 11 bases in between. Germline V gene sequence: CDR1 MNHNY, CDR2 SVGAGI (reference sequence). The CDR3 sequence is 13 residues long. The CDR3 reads CASTDGAYNEQFF. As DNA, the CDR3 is TGTGCCAGCACCGACGGGGCTTACAATGAGCAGTTCTTC.

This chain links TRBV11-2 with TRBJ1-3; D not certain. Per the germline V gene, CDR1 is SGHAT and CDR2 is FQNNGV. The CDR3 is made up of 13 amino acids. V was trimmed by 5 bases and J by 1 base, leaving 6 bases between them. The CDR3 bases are TGTGCCAGCAGCCTGGGATCTGGAAACACCATATATTTT. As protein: CASSLGSGNTIYF.

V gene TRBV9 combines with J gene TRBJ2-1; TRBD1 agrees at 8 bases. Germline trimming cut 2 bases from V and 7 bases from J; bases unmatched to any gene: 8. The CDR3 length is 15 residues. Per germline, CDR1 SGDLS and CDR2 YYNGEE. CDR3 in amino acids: CASSVGQGARNEQFF. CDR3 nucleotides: TGTGCCAGCAGCGTCGGGCAGGGGGCGAGGAATGAGCAGTTCTTC.

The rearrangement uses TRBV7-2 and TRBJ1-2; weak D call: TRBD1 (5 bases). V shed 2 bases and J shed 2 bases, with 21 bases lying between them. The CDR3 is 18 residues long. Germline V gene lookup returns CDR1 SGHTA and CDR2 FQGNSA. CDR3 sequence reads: CASSLFPPGRLTNYGYTF. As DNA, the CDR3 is TGTGCCAGCAGCTTATTCCCCCCAGGGAGATTGACCAACTATGGCTACACCTTC.

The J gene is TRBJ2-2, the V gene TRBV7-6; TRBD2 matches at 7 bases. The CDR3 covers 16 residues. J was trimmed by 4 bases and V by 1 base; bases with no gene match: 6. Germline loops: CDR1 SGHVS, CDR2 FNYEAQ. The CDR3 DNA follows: TGTGCCAGCAGCTTAGATAGACTAGCAGGCACCGGGGAGCTGTTTTTT. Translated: CASSLDRLAGTGELFF. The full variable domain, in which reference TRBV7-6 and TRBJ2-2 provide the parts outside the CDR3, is GAGVSQSPRYKVTKRGQDVALRCDPISGHVSLYWYRQALGQGPEFLTYFNYEAQQDKSGLPNDRFSAERPEGSISTLTIQRTEQRDSAMYRCASSLDRLAGTGELFFGEGSRLTVL.

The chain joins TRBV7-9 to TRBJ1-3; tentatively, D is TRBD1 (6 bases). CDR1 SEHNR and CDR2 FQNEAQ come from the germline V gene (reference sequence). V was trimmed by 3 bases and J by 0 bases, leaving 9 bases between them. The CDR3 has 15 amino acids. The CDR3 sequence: CASSFGTNSGNTIYF. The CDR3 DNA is TGTGCCAGCAGCTTCGGGACAAACTCTGGAAACACCATATATTTT.

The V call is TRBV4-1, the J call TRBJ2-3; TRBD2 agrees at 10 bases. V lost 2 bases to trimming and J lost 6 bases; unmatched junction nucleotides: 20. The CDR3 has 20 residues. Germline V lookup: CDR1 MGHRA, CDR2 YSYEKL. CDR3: CASSQKPEVRASGRGDTQYF. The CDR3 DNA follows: TGCGCCAGCAGCCAAAAACCGGAGGTTAGGGCTAGCGGGAGAGGGGATACGCAGTATTTT.

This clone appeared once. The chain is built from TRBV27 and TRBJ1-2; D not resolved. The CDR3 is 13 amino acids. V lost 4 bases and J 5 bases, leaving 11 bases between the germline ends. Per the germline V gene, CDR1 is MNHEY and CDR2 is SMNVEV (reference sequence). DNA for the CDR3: TGTGCCAGCAGTTCCGCCGGTCGATATGGCTACACCTTC. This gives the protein CASSSAGRYGYTF.

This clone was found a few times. The CDR3 region has the DNA TGTGCCAGCAGCTCAGGGACGACTAATGAAAAACTGTTTTTT. This codes for CASSSGTTNEKLFF. This chain uses TRBV11-2 with TRBJ1-4, with a tentative D call TRBD1 (5 bases). Germline V lookup: CDR1 SGHAT, CDR2 FQNNGV. The ends were cut back, 4 bases at V and 2 bases at J, with 8 bases in the middle. The CDR3 length is 14 residues.

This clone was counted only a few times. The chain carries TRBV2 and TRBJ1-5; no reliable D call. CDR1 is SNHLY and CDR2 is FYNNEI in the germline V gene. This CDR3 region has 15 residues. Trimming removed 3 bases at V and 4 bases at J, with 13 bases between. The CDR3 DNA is TGTGCCAGCAGTGAGTTAAGAACGGGAAATCAGCCCCAGCATTTT. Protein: CASSELRTGNQPQHF.

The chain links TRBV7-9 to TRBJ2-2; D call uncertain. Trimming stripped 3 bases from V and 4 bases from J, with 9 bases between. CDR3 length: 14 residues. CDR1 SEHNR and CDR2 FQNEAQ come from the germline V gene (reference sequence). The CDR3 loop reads CASSFYQATGELFF. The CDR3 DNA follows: TGTGCCAGCAGCTTTTATCAGGCCACCGGGGAGCTGTTTTTT. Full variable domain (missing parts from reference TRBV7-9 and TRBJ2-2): DTGVSQNPRHKITKRGQNVTFRCDPISEHNRLYWYRQTLGQGPEFLTYFQNEAQLEKSRLLSDRFSAERPKGSFSTLEIQRTEQGDSAMYLCASSFYQATGELFFGEGSRLTVL.

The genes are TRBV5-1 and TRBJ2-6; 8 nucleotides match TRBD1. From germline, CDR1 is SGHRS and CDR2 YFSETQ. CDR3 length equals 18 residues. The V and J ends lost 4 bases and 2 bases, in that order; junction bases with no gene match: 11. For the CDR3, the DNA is TGCGCCAGCAGCCGGGAACCTCGGACAGGGACTGGGGCCAACGTCCTGACTTTC. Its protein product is CASSREPRTGTGANVLTF.

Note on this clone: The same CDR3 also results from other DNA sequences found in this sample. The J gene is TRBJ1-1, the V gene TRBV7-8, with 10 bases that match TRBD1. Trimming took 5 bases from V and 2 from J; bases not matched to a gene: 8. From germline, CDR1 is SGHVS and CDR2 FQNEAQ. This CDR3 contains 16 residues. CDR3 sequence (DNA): TGTGCCAGCAGCCTCCGGGACAGGGGATCCAACACTGAAGCTTTCTTT. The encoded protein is CASSLRDRGSNTEAFF.

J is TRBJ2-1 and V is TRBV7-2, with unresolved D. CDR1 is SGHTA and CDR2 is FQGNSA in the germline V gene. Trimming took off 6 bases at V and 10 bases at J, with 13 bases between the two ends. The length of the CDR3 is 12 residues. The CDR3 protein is CASSLDRYEQFF. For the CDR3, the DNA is TGTGCCAGCAGTCTAGACCGTTACGAGCAGTTCTTC.

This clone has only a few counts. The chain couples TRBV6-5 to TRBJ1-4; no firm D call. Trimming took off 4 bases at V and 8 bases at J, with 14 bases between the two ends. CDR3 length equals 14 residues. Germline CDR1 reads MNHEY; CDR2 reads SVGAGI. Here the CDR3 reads CASSSPLLGEKLFF. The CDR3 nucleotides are TGTGCCAGCAGTTCCCCCCTCCTCGGGGAAAAACTGTTTTTT.

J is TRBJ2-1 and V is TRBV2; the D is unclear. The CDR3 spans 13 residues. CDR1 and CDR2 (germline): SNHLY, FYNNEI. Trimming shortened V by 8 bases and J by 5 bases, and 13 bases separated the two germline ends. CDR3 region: CASFRTPDNEQFF. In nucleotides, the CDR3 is TGTGCCAGCTTCCGAACCCCAGACAATGAGCAGTTCTTC.

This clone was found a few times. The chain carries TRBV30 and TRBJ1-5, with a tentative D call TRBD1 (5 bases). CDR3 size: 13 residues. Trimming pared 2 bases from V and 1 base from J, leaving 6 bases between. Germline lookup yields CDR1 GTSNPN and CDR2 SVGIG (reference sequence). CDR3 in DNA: TGTGCCTGGAGTCCAGGGAGCAATCAGCCCCAGCATTTT. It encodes CAWSPGSNQPQHF.

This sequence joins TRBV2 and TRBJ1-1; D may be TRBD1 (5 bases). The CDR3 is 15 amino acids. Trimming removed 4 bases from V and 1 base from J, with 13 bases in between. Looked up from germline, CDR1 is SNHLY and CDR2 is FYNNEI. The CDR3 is CASSVPGTENTEAFF. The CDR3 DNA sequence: TGTGCCAGCAGTGTTCCCGGGACCGAGAACACTGAAGCTTTCTTT.

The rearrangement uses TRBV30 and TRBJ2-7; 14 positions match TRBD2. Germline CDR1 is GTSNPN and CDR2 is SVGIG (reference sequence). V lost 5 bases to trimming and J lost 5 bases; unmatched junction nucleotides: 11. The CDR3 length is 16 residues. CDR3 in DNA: TGTGCCTGGGACGCCGGGACTAGCGGGAGCACCCACGAGCAGTACTTC. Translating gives CAWDAGTSGSTHEQYF.

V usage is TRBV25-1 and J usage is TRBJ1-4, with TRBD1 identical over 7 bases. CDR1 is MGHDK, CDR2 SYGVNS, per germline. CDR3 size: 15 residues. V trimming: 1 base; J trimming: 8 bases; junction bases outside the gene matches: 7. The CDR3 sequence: CASSEWAGGTEKLFF. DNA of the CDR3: TGTGCCAGCAGTGAATGGGCAGGGGGTACCGAAAAACTGTTTTTT.

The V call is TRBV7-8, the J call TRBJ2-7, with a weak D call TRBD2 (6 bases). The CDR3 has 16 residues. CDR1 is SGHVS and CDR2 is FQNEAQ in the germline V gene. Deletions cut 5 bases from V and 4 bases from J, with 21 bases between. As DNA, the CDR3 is TGTGCCAGCAGCCCCCGCCCAGCGGGTTCCTCTTACGAGCAGTACTTC. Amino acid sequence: CASSPRPAGSSYEQYF.

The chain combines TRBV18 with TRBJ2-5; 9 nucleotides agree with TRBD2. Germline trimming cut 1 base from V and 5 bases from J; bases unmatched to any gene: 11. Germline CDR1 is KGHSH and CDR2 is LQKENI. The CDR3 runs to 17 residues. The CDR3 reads CASSPRGRGRASETQYF. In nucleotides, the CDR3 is TGTGCCAGCTCACCACGAGGACGCGGGAGGGCCTCGGAGACCCAGTACTTC. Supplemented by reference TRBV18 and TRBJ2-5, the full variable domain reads NAGVMQNPRHLVRRRGQEARLRCSPMKGHSHVYWYRQLPEEGLKFMVYLQKENIIDESGMPKERFSAEFPKEGPSILRIQQVVRGDSAAYFCASSPRGRGRASETQYFGPGTRLLVL.

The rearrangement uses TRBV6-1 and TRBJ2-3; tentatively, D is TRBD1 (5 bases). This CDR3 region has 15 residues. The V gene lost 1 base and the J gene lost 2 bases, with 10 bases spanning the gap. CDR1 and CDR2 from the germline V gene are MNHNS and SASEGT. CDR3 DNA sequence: TGTGCCAGCAGTGAAGGCCAGGACACCACAGATACGCAGTATTTT. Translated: CASSEGQDTTDTQYF.

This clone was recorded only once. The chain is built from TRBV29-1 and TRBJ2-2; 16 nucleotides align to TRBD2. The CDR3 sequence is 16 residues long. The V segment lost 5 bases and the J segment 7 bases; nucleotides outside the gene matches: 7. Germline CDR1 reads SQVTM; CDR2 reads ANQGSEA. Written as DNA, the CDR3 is TGCAGCGTTTCCGGGACTAGCGGGAGGGGGGGCGGGGAGCTGTTTTTT. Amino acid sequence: CSVSGTSGRGGGELFF.

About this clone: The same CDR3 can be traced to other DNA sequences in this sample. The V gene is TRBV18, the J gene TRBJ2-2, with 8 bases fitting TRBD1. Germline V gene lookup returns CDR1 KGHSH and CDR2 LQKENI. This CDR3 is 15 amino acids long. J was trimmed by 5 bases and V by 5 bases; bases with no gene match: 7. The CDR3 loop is CASSSNRGETGELFF. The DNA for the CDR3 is TGTGCCAGCTCATCAAACAGGGGGGAGACCGGGGAGCTGTTTTTT.

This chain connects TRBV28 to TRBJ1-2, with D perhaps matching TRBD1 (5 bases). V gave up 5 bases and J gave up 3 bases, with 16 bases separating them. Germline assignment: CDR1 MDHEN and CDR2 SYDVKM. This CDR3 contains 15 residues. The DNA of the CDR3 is TGTGCCAGCAGTACTCACACAGGTTCTTACTATGGCTACACCTTC. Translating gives CASSTHTGSYYGYTF.